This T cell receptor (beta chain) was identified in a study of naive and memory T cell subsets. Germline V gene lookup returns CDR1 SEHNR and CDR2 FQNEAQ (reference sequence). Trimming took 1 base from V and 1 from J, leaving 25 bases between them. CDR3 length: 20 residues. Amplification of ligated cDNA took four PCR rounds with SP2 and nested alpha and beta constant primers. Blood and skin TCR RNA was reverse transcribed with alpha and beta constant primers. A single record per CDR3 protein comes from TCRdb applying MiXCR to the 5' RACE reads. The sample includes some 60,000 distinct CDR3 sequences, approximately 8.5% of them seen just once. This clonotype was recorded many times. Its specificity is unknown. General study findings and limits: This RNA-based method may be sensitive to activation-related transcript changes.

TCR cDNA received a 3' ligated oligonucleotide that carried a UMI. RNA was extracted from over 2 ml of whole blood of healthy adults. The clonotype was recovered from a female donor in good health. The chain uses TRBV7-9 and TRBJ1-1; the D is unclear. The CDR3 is CASSLVQAMSASPRNTEAFF. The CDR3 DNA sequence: TGTGCCAGCAGCTTAGTTCAGGCTATGTCGGCCTCTCCTAGGAACACTGAAGCTTTCTTT.